This T cell receptor beta chain was sequenced in a study of PD-1 blockade in classical Hodgkin lymphoma. Study-level findings and limits: What caused the repertoire differences, perhaps disease activity or prior therapy, remains undefined. Patients who responded completely had about the same baseline diversity as newly diagnosed patients.

Measured with immunoSEQ multiplex PCR; TCRdb has only the in-frame clones, and not every one. The data show approximately 70,000 clones, with around 93% seen just once and 6.5% to 8% held by the top ten. Relapses following autologous stem cell transplantation were seen in all patients, with brentuximab vedotin exposure varying. With respect to this clone: Antigen: not known.

The CDR3 has 15 amino acids. Trimming removed 2 bases at V and 8 bases at J, with 16 bases between. CDR1 and CDR2 from the germline V gene are SGHRS and YFSETQ. This sequence was found in a human donor with classical Hodgkin lymphoma. The starting material was peripheral blood mononuclear cells (PBMCs), obtained at baseline. The V gene is TRBV5-1, the J gene TRBJ1-4, with D perhaps matching TRBD1 (5 bases). The CDR3: CASSLRDMNREKLFF. For the CDR3, the DNA is TGCGCCAGCAGCTTACGGGATATGAACAGGGAAAAACTGTTTTTT.